This T cell receptor beta chain emerged from a study of glioma-infiltrating T cells. The iRepertoire nested amplicon-rescue multiplex PCR amplified TCR alpha and beta CDR3s from RNA. In TCRdb, the multiplex PCR reads were re-called with MiXCR into one record per CDR3 protein. The sample carries about 140,000 distinct CDR3 sequences, 39% recorded once. Source material: glioma tissue, nonneoplastic brain tissue, or PBMCs (not recorded which). The receptor was derived from a human donor with low-grade glioma or glioblastoma, undergoing nonglioma brain surgery, or in good health (not recorded which).

DNA of the CDR3: TGCAGTGCTCCGAACGGGGGGGCCGCAGAGACCCAGTACTTC. Its protein is CSAPNGGAAETQYF. J is TRBJ2-5 and V is TRBV20-1; 8 bases line up with TRBD2. In germline, CDR1 is DFQATT, CDR2 SNEGSKA (reference sequence). The CDR3 runs to 14 residues. The V gene end was trimmed by 5 bases and the J gene end by 4 bases; junction bases not matched to a gene: 9.